The subject of this entry is one T cell receptor (beta chain). Its recognized antigen is unknown. No base quality values were provided; no much bigger clone lies one nucleotide off. For sequencing of the TCRbeta CDR3 region, genomic DNA was extracted from the sorted cells. The immunoSEQ Assay was used to sequence the TCRbeta CDR3 regions. In its TCRdb copy, this immuneACCESS table keeps in-frame sequences only and misses some clones. Where compared with another copy, unresolved V genes explain less than half of these, and the others have no known cause. Present in this sample are about 120,000 clones, around 89% of which were seen just once. The ten largest clones add up to around 0.53% of the sample. This entry is derived from a study of OX40 agonist ivuxolimab in advanced cancers. With regard to the full study: Ivuxolimab was a fully human IgG2 agonistic monoclonal antibody targeting the costimulatory receptor OX40 (CD134). Partial responses were achieved by three dose-escalation patients, of whom one had hepatocellular carcinoma and two had cutaneous melanoma. A male proportion of nearly 85% and a mean age of about 60 years, ranging from roughly 23 to 85, were recorded for the dose-escalation cohort. The purpose of peripheral TCRbeta sequencing was to test whether ivuxolimab changed TCR sequence diversity and led to clonal T-cell expansion. The paper covers the monotherapy dose-escalation part of the phase I ivuxolimab trial, which included N of about 50 patients. Of the approximately 50 patients in dose escalation, approximately 20 had hepatocellular carcinoma, some 15 had melanoma, 9 had renal cell carcinoma and 9 had head and neck cancer. Patients were allowed to have had prior anti-PD-1, anti-PD-L1 or anti-CTLA-4 therapy, and more than 35% of the dose-escalation patients had been treated with checkpoint inhibitors. Intravenous ivuxolimab was administered to patients every 2 weeks at six dose levels: 0.01, 0.1, 0.3, 1.5, 3 and 10 mg/kg.

Patients with autoimmune disease history or receiving systemic immunosuppression were excluded from the trial. Peripheral blood for TCR sequencing was collected from all dose cohorts at baseline, on cycle 4 day 1, and on cycle 7 day 1. The samples were taken from a phase I, first-in-human, multicenter, open-label dose-escalation trial of ivuxolimab. The trial enrolled adults with locally advanced or metastatic head and neck squamous cell, hepatocellular, melanoma or renal cell carcinoma. CD4+ and CD8+ T cells were sorted separately from peripheral blood before TCR sequencing. Results and caveats for the whole study, not just this receptor: In the 0.1-3.0 mg/kg groups, partial responders were among the patients with the lowest normalized peripheral clonal expansion, particularly in CD8+ T cells. After ivuxolimab, expanded clones were on average more numerous among CD8+ T cells than among CD4+ T cells. Which antigens the clonally expanded peripheral T cells were specific for was not determined. Low levels of normalized T-cell clonal expansion were also seen in some nonresponding patients. At doses of 0.1 to 3.0 mg/kg, clonal expansion of both CD4+ and CD8+ blood T cells was observed from baseline to week 6.

The clonotype was recovered from an adult with an advanced solid tumor such as melanoma, head and neck, liver or kidney cancer. This specimen consisted of CD4+ or CD8+ T cells sorted from blood, obtained in a trial of the OX40 agonist ivuxolimab.

The bases read TGCGCCAGCAGCGTAGCGGGCACAGATACGCAGTATTTT. It is translated as CASSVAGTDTQYF. The chain couples TRBV5-1 to TRBJ2-3; 6 matching bases give a weak D call of TRBD2. The CDR3 starts with the cysteine, ends with the phenylalanine, and has 13 residues. The DNA shown is the 39-base CDR3, in frame from base 1. As encoded in the germline V gene, CDR1 is SGHRS while CDR2 is YFSETQ. Trimming costs V 4 bases and J 1 base, and their ends lie 7 bases apart.